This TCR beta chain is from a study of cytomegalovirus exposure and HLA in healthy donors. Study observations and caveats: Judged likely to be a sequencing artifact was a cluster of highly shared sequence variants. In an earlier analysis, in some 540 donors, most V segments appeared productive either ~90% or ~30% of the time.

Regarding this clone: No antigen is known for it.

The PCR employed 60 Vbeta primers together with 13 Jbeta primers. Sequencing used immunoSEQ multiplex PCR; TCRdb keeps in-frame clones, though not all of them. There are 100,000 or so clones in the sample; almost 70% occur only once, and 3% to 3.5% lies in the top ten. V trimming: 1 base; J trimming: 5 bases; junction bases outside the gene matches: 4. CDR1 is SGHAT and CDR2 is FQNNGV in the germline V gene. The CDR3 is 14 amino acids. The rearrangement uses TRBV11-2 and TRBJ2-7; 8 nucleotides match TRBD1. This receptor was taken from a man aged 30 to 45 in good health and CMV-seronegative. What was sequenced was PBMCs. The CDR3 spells CASSLGTGPHEQYF. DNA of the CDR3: TGTGCCAGCAGCTTAGGGACAGGGCCCCACGAGCAGTACTTC.